Sequencing of this TCR beta chain was carried out in a study of cytomegalovirus exposure and HLA in healthy donors. This clone was seen only a few times. The method was immunoSEQ multiplex PCR; TCRdb's version includes in-frame clones alone and lacks a portion of them. The table lists around 150,000 clones, approximately 80% of them singletons. The TCR sequence derives from a man between 25 and 39 years old in good health and CMV-seropositive. The sequenced material came from PBMCs.

The CDR3 is CASSIGQAEQYF. The CDR3 bases are TGTGCCAGTAGTATAGGACAGGCTGAGCAGTACTTC. The chain carries TRBV19 and TRBJ2-7, with TRBD1 as a possible D gene (6 bases). With 1 base removed from V and 7 bases from J, the gap between germline ends came to 8 bases. The germline CDR1 and CDR2 sequences are LNHDA and SQIVND (reference sequence). The CDR3 is 12 amino acids.